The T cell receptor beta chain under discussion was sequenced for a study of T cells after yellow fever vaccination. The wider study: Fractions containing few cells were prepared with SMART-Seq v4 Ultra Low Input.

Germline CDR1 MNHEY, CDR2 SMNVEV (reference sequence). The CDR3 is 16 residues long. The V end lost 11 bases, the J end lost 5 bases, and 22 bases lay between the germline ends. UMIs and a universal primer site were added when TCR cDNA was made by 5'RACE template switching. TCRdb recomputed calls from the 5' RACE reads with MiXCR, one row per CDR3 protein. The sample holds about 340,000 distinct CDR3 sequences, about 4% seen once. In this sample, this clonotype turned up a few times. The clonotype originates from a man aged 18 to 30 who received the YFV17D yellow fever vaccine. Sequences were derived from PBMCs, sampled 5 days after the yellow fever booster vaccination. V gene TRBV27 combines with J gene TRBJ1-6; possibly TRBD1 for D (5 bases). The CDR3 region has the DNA TGTGCCGGGGTAGGCCCGGGGGAAGATAATAATTCACCCCTCCACTTT. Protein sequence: CAGVGPGEDNNSPLHF.